These 27 T cell receptor beta chains came from one sample sequenced in a study of blood T cells in healthy people across ages. The second PCR ran roughly 7 to 12 cycles with a sample-barcoded 5' primer and J-beta primers. TCRdb itself ran the 5' RACE reads through MiXCR, one entry per CDR3 protein. This repertoire shows roughly 1,500,000 distinct CDR3 sequences, about 31% found once; its top ten account for about 11%. Sequencing was done on a sample of blood. These receptors all come from a woman aged 25 to 45 in good health.

The chain couples TRBV5-1 to TRBJ2-5; the match to TRBD2 covers 7 bases. The CDR3 has 14 residues. The V gene end was trimmed by 4 bases and the J gene end by 11 bases; junction bases not matched to a gene: 14. The germline CDR1 and CDR2 sequences are SGHRS and YFSETQ. The CDR3 DNA follows: TGCGCCAGCAGCCCCTGGGACTACCCGCAGGAGCAGTACTTC. Translating gives CASSPWDYPQEQYF.

This clonotype occurred a few times. This chain connects TRBV7-9 to TRBJ2-7; 9 bases are a match to TRBD1. Germline V gene sequence: CDR1 SEHNR, CDR2 FQNEAQ (reference sequence). The CDR3 loop spans 15 amino acids. V gave up 3 bases and J gave up 4 bases; unmatched junction bases: 7. In nucleotides, the CDR3 is TGTGCCAGCAGCTTGGTCGACAGGGGGACTTACGAGCAGTACTTC. Protein product: CASSLVDRGTYEQYF. Looking up the rest from reference TRBV7-9 and TRBJ2-7 gives the full variable domain: DTGVSQNPRHKITKRGQNVTFRCDPISEHNRLYWYRQTLGQGPEFLTYFQNEAQLEKSRLLSDRFSAERPKGSFSTLEIQRTEQGDSAMYLCASSLVDRGTYEQYFGPGTRLTVT.

Worth noting for this clonotype: One junction end disagrees with the germline gene, perhaps due to a read error. V usage is TRBV9 and J usage is TRBJ1-6, with no clear D. Germline values: CDR1 SGDLS, CDR2 YYNGEE. The CDR3 runs 14 residues. The CDR3 DNA is TGTGGCAGCAGCGGTCACGCCATCGGTTCACCCCTCCACTTT. Residues: CGSSGHAIGSPLHF. Full variable domain (outside the CDR3, taken from reference TRBV9 and TRBJ1-6): DSGVTQTPKHLITATGQRVTLRCSPRSGDLSVYWYQQSLDQGLQFLIQYYNGEERAKGNILERFSAQQFPDLHSELNLSSLELGDSALYFCGSSGHAIGSPLHFGNGTRLTVT.

The CDR3 bases are TGTGCCAGCAGCGGGGGATGGTACCAAGAGACCCAGTACTTC. Amino acids: CASSGGWYQETQYF. The V and J genes are TRBV5-6 and TRBJ2-5; D is possibly TRBD1 or TRBD2 (5 bases each). The CDR3 is made up of 14 amino acids. V dropped 4 bases and J dropped 0 bases, with 10 bases sitting between them. Germline V CDR1 and CDR2: SGHDT, YYEEEE. Filled out from reference TRBV5-6 and TRBJ2-5, the complete variable domain reads DAGVTQSPTHLIKTRGQQVTLRCSPKSGHDTVSWYQQALGQGPQFIFQYYEEEERQRGNFPDRFSGHQFPNYSSELNVNALLLGDSALYLCASSGGWYQETQYFGPGTRLLVL.

This rearrangement joins TRBV2 to TRBJ2-5, with 11 bases aligning to TRBD1. CDR1 and CDR2 (germline): SNHLY, FYNNEI. This CDR3 spans 16 amino acids. Germline trimming cut 3 bases from V and 7 bases from J; bases unmatched to any gene: 10. In DNA form, the CDR3 reads TGTGCCAGCAGTGACCCTCGGACAGGGGGCTTTGGGACCCAGTACTTC. Its protein product is CASSDPRTGGFGTQYF.

The V gene is TRBV7-3, the J gene TRBJ2-1; D uncertain. The CDR3 is 13 residues long. The V and J ends lost 5 bases and 5 bases respectively, with 10 bases between them. CDR1 is SGHTA and CDR2 is FQGTGA in the germline V gene. CDR3 sequence reads: CASSDGPNNEQFF. CDR3 nucleotide sequence: TGTGCCAGCAGCGATGGACCAAACAATGAGCAGTTCTTC. Together with reference TRBV7-3 and TRBJ2-1, the CDR3 gives the full variable domain: GAGVSQTPSNKVTEKGKYVELRCDPISGHTALYWYRQSLGQGPEFLIYFQGTGAADDSGLPNDRFFAVRPEGSVSTLKIQRTERGDSAVYLCASSDGPNNEQFFGPGTRLTVL.

This clonotype was observed a single time. V is TRBV6-6 and J is TRBJ2-3; the match to TRBD2 covers 8 bases. Trimming at V came to 7 bases and at J to 2 bases, leaving 8 bases not matched to a gene. CDR1 and CDR2 from the germline V gene are MNHNY and SVGAGI (reference sequence). The CDR3 has 15 residues. This CDR3 reads CASKAGEGDTDTQYF. Here the CDR3 DNA reads TGTGCCAGCAAAGCGGGAGAGGGGGACACAGATACGCAGTATTTT.

The V and J genes are TRBV6-6 and TRBJ1-5; no reliable D call. Germline V gene lookup returns CDR1 MNHNY and CDR2 SVGAGI (reference sequence). V gave up 2 bases and J gave up 1 base, with 9 bases separating them. The CDR3 is 15 residues long. CDR3 bases: TGTGCCAGCAGTTACCTCCAGGAGAGCAATCAGCCCCAGCATTTT. Translation gives CASSYLQESNQPQHF.

The rearrangement joins TRBV3-1 to TRBJ1-2, with D maybe TRBD1 (6 bases). This CDR3 comprises 14 residues. V was cut by 6 bases and J by 8 bases, with 19 bases left in between. In germline, CDR1 is LGHDT, CDR2 YNNKEL (reference sequence). The CDR3 DNA reads as TGTGCCAGCAGACTGCGGGACAAGGCGGAGGGCTACACCTTC. It is translated as CASRLRDKAEGYTF.

CDR3 in amino acids: CSAEIAGRNYNEQFF. In DNA, the CDR3 is TGCAGTGCTGAAATAGCGGGCCGAAACTACAATGAGCAGTTCTTC. V and J are TRBV20-1 and TRBJ2-1; 7 positions match TRBD2. Looked up from germline, CDR1 is DFQATT and CDR2 is SNEGSKA (reference sequence). V trimming: 5 bases; J trimming: 3 bases; junction bases outside the gene matches: 10. CDR3 size: 15 residues.

This clonotype has only a few counts. The chain recombines TRBV21-1 with TRBJ2-6. TRBV21-1 is a pseudogene. This CDR3 spans 19 amino acids. The CDR3 region has the DNA TGTGCCAGCAGCAAGGGGTCGACGGAGTACCCCTCTGGGGCCAACGTCCTGACTTTC. Protein: CASSKGSTEYPSGANVLTF.

This clonotype was counted a few times. The CDR3 nucleotides are TGTGCCAGCAGCTTAGCGCTAAGAACAGAAGAGACCCAGTACTTC. This gives the protein CASSLALRTEETQYF. The chain recombines TRBV7-9 with TRBJ2-5; D ambiguous. This CDR3 has 15 residues. The V end was cut by 0 bases, the J end by 3 bases, with 11 bases between. CDR1 and CDR2 (germline): SEHNR, FQNEAQ (reference sequence).

The V and J genes are TRBV7-9 and TRBJ2-3; 11 nucleotides agree with TRBD2. Losses at the gene ends were 4 bases for V and 5 bases for J; bases not matched to a gene: 8. This CDR3 is built from 16 residues. Germline V gene data show CDR1 as SEHNR and CDR2 as FQNEAQ (reference sequence). This CDR3 is CASSSLSGRALDTQYF. CDR3 in DNA: TGTGCCAGCAGCTCTCTTAGCGGGAGGGCCTTAGATACGCAGTATTTT.

This clonotype was found a few times. V usage is TRBV6-1 and J usage is TRBJ2-5; 12 nucleotides line up with TRBD2. Trimming took 6 bases from V and 4 from J; bases not matched to a gene: 9. There are 16 residues in the CDR3. From germline, CDR1 is MNHNS and CDR2 SASEGT. CDR3 DNA: TGTGCCAGCAGGGTTCTAGCGGGGGGGCCTTCAGAGACCCAGTACTTC. Translated: CASRVLAGGPSETQYF.

In this sample, this clonotype turned up a few times. The V gene is TRBV3-1, the J gene TRBJ1-1, with D perhaps matching TRBD1 (5 bases). Germline V lookup: CDR1 LGHDT, CDR2 YNNKEL (reference sequence). V was cut by 7 bases and J by 2 bases, with 20 bases left in between. The CDR3 is 16 residues long. The CDR3 sequence is CASTPGTTLGNTEAFF. CDR3 in DNA: TGTGCCAGCACCCCTGGGACCACCCTGGGAAACACTGAAGCTTTCTTT.

This clonotype was seen at least ten times. V gene TRBV29-1 combines with J gene TRBJ2-7, with 7 bases lining up with TRBD1. The junction had 13 bases not matched to a gene; V was cut back by 1 base and J by 4 bases. The CDR3 is 16 amino acids. Germline V lookup: CDR1 SQVTM, CDR2 ANQGSEA. CDR3 loop: CSVEVLRDRLLYEQYF. As DNA, the CDR3 is TGCAGCGTTGAAGTGTTAAGGGACAGACTCTTGTACGAGCAGTACTTC.

The V and J genes are TRBV4-2 and TRBJ1-1; 12 nucleotides line up with TRBD1. CDR3 size: 16 residues. Per germline, CDR1 LGHNA and CDR2 YNFKEQ. V lost 1 base, J lost 4 bases, and 4 bases stayed unmatched. The CDR3 DNA reads as TGTGCCAGCAGCCAAGCGCCGGGACAGGGGGCCACTGAAGCTTTCTTT. It specifies CASSQAPGQGATEAFF.

The chain joins TRBV7-9 to TRBJ1-2; 8 positions match TRBD1. Germline assignment: CDR1 SEHNR and CDR2 FQNEAQ (reference sequence). This CDR3 has 16 amino acids. V lost 5 bases and J lost 9; bases outside the gene matches: 17. CDR3 protein: CASSISGQGNLLSYTF. The CDR3 DNA reads as TGTGCCAGCAGCATATCAGGACAGGGAAATCTATTGAGCTACACCTTC. Looking up the rest from reference TRBV7-9 and TRBJ1-2 gives the full variable domain: DTGVSQNPRHKITKRGQNVTFRCDPISEHNRLYWYRQTLGQGPEFLTYFQNEAQLEKSRLLSDRFSAERPKGSFSTLEIQRTEQGDSAMYLCASSISGQGNLLSYTFGSGTRLTVV.

In this sample, this clonotype turned up a few times. The CDR3 sequence: CASSDTGERSPLHF. The CDR3 DNA is TGTGCCAGCAGTGATACAGGGGAACGGTCACCCCTCCACTTT. The chain uses TRBV12-3 or TRBV12-4 and TRBJ1-6; 7 bases line up with TRBD1. This CDR3 has 14 residues. With 5 bases clipped from V and 10 bases from J, the junction kept 8 bases outside the gene matches.

The chain has TRBV29-1 and TRBJ2-7; possible D gene TRBD2, 5 bases. Germline assignment: CDR1 SQVTM and CDR2 ANQGSEA. V was clipped by 5 bases and J by 0 bases, with 20 bases between them. This CDR3 contains 16 residues. Here the CDR3 reads CSVRPSLWRSSYEQYF. CDR3 bases: TGCAGCGTTCGACCCTCCTTGTGGAGGAGCTCCTACGAGCAGTACTTC.

This clonotype was picked up a small number of times. The V call is TRBV3-1, the J call TRBJ1-2, with 8 bases matching TRBD1. V trimming: 5 bases; J trimming: 5 bases; junction bases outside the gene matches: 13. Germline V gives CDR1 LGHDT, CDR2 YNNKEL (reference sequence). This CDR3 region has 16 residues. For the CDR3, the DNA is TGTGCCAGCAGCGCTGGGACAGGAGTTATTTTATATGGCTACACCTTC. It yields the protein CASSAGTGVILYGYTF.

The chain joins TRBV10-3 to TRBJ2-5, with a weak D call TRBD2 (6 bases). The CDR3 has 13 amino acids. The V gene's germline CDR1 is ENHRY and CDR2 SYGVKD. Trimming cost V 2 bases and J 7 bases, with 11 bases left between them. CDR3 in DNA: TGTGCCATCAGTGAGGGGGGGAGCGGGACCCAGTACTTC. Translating gives CAISEGGSGTQYF.

In nucleotides, the CDR3 is TGTGCCAGCAGCTCCGGACGGCTCCAAAACGTAGCTTTCTTT. This codes for CASSSGRLQNVAFF. The chain employs TRBV7-3 and TRBJ1-1; D remains unclear. This CDR3 contains 14 residues. Looked up from germline, CDR1 is SGHTA and CDR2 is FQGTGA. V was shortened by 4 bases and J by 10 bases, with 19 bases between the two germline ends.

V and J are TRBV12-3 or TRBV12-4 and TRBJ2-1, with D possibly matching TRBD2 (5 bases). Deletions cut 5 bases from V and 7 bases from J, with 9 bases between. The CDR3 length is 12 residues. In nucleotides, the CDR3 is TGTGCCAGCAGTCCGACTATTAATGAGCAGTTCTTC. This codes for CASSPTINEQFF.

This clonotype has more than one count but fewer than ten. This sequence joins TRBV5-5 and TRBJ1-1; 9 bases are a match to TRBD1. V lost 5 bases and J lost 5; bases outside the gene matches: 4. This CDR3 comprises 13 residues. Per the germline V gene, CDR1 is SGHKS and CDR2 is YYEKEE (reference sequence). CDR3: CASSRQGVTEAFF. The CDR3 DNA sequence: TGTGCCAGCAGTAGACAGGGGGTAACTGAAGCTTTCTTT. The whole variable domain, remainder taken from reference TRBV5-5 and TRBJ1-1, is DAGVTQSPTHLIKTRGQQVTLRCSPISGHKSVSWYQQVLGQGPQFIFQYYEKEERGRGNFPDRFSARQFPNYSSELNVNALLLGDSALYLCASSRQGVTEAFFGQGTRLTVV.

Comment on this clonotype: Just one base apart from a much larger clone, this may be a read error. The J gene is TRBJ2-1, the V gene TRBV29-1; a possible D gene is TRBD1 (5 bases). The CDR3 contains 14 residues. Trimming stripped 5 bases from V and 6 bases from J, with 17 bases between. Per germline, CDR1 SQVTM and CDR2 ANQGSEA. CDR3 amino acids: CSVTVGERGNEQFF. In nucleotides, the CDR3 is TGCAGCGTTACGGTAGGGGAAAGGGGCAATGAGCAGTTCTTC.

The chain's CDR3 is CASRREGAEQFF. In nucleotides, the CDR3 is TGTGCCAGCAGAAGGGAGGGAGCTGAGCAGTTCTTC. V gene TRBV21-1 combines with J gene TRBJ2-1; no check of the table's D call, TRBD2, against the DNA was made. TRBV21-1 is termed a pseudogene. The CDR3 consists of 12 residues.